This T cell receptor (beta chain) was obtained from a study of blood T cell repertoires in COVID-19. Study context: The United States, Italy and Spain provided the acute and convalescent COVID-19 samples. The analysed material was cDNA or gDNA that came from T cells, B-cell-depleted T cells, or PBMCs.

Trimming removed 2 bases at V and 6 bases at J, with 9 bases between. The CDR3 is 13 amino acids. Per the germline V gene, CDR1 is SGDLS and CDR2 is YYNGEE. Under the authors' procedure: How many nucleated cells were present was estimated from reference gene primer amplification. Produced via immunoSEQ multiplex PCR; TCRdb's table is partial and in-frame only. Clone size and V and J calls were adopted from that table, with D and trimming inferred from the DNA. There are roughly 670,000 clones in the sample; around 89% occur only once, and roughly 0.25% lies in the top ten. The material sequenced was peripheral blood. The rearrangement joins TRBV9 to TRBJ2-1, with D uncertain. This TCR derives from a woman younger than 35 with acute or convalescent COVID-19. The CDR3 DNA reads TGTGCCAGCAGCGTTTCTACTTCCAATGAGCAGTTCTTC. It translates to CASSVSTSNEQFF.